These 12 T cell receptor beta chains share one sample of origin, sequenced in a study of immune evolution from preneoplasia to lung adenocarcinoma. Clones were read by immunoSEQ multiplex PCR, and TCRdb kept only the in-frame ones, dropping some. This sample carries roughly 5,500 clones, approximately 78% of them seen once, and the ten largest clones take 6.1%. Sequenced material: FFPE adjacent normal lung tissue. The receptors originated from a donor at least 70 years old with lung adenocarcinoma.

The chain joins TRBV12-5 to TRBJ2-3; 12 bases match TRBD2. The trim removed 1 base at V and 4 bases at J, leaving 3 bases unmatched. The CDR3 totals 16 residues. Germline V gives CDR1 LGHNT, CDR2 FRNRAP. In nucleotides, the CDR3 is TGTGCTAGTGGTTTGGGACTAGCGGGAGAGGCAGATACGCAGTATTTT. It specifies CASGLGLAGEADTQYF.

This clone turned up a few times. The chain links TRBV6-4 to TRBJ1-1, with a tentative D call TRBD1 (5 bases). The V end was cut by 8 bases, the J end by 0 bases, with 13 bases between. CDR3 length: 14 residues. Germline V gives CDR1 MRHNA, CDR2 SNTAGT. The CDR3: CASRDGTMNTEAFF. CDR3 DNA: TGTGCCAGCCGGGACGGAACCATGAACACTGAAGCTTTCTTT.

J is TRBJ2-7 and V is TRBV29-1; TRBD2 agrees at 7 bases. Looked up from germline, CDR1 is SQVTM and CDR2 is ANQGSEA. The CDR3 totals 15 residues. Unmatched junction bases numbered 12, after V lost 3 bases and J lost 4 bases. CDR3 nucleotide sequence: TGCAGCGTTGATGGGGAGGCGGGAGCAAGTTACGAGCAGTACTTC. Its translation: CSVDGEAGASYEQYF.

J is TRBJ2-7 and V is TRBV2, with 9 bases matching TRBD1. This CDR3 region has 15 residues. Germline V gives CDR1 SNHLY, CDR2 FYNNEI. Trimming took 2 bases from V and 6 from J; bases not matched to a gene: 8. The CDR3 DNA follows: TGTGCCAGCAGTGAACTCGGGACAGGGTTAATCGAGCAGTACTTC. Amino acids: CASSELGTGLIEQYF.

The rearrangement uses TRBV6-1 and TRBJ2-2, with TRBD2 matching 14 bases. J lost 0 bases, V lost 9 bases, and 0 bases had no gene match. There are 15 residues in the CDR3. Germline V gives CDR1 MNHNS, CDR2 SASEGT. CDR3 region: CARTSGRANTGELFF. CDR3 in DNA: TGTGCCAGGACTAGCGGGAGGGCGAACACCGGGGAGCTGTTTTTT.

This clone was observed a handful of times. The V and J genes are TRBV30 and TRBJ2-1, with TRBD2 identical over 10 bases. The CDR3 is 16 amino acids. Germline CDR1 is GTSNPN and CDR2 is SVGIG (reference sequence). Losses at the gene ends were 1 base for V and 7 bases for J; bases not matched to a gene: 10. The CDR3 DNA follows: TGTGCCTGGAGTGCTTGGCTGGTTAGCGGGAGGAATGAGCAGTTCTTC. It yields the protein CAWSAWLVSGRNEQFF.

The J gene is TRBJ2-1, the V gene TRBV4-1, with TRBD2 identical over 10 bases. After removal of 0 bases from V and 0 bases from J, the junction contained 11 bases not matched to a gene. Germline CDR1 and CDR2: MGHRA and YSYEKL. This CDR3 is 20 amino acids long. The CDR3 DNA follows: TGCGCCAGCAGCCAAGATCGGTGGGGCGAGCGGGAGGGCTCCTACAATGAGCAGTTCTTC. Translating gives CASSQDRWGEREGSYNEQFF.

The table lists this clone with a count of one. V usage is TRBV6-5 and J usage is TRBJ2-2; D may be TRBD1 (5 bases). The CDR3 contains 14 residues. Germline loops: CDR1 MNHEY, CDR2 SVGAGI. Deletions cut 5 bases from V and 7 bases from J, with 14 bases between. In DNA form, the CDR3 reads TGTGCCAGCAGTATTCAGGGATGGGGCGGGGAGCTGTTTTTT. Its translation is CASSIQGWGGELFF.

The genes are TRBV11-3 and TRBJ2-1; D remains unclear. The V and J ends lost 5 bases and 5 bases respectively, with 13 bases between them. Germline-derived CDR1 and CDR2 are SGHNT and YENEEA. The CDR3 is made up of 14 amino acids. The CDR3, as DNA: TGTGCCAGCAGCACGGATGGGGTTAACAATGAGCAGTTCTTC. It translates to CASSTDGVNNEQFF.

The rearrangement joins TRBV4-3 to TRBJ2-7; TRBD2 might be the D (5 bases). CDR1 LGHNA and CDR2 YSLEER come from the germline V gene. This CDR3 is 15 amino acids long. Trimming took off 0 bases at V and 5 bases at J, with 14 bases between the two ends. CDR3 residues: CASSQDLGEWNEQYF. CDR3 sequence (DNA): TGCGCCAGCAGCCAAGATCTCGGGGAGTGGAACGAGCAGTACTTC.

The CDR3, as DNA: TGCGCCAGCAGCTTCAGTCTCGATGAGCAGTTCTTC. It specifies CASSFSLDEQFF. V usage is TRBV5-1 and J usage is TRBJ2-1; D ambiguous. The CDR3 extends over 12 amino acids. Germline CDR1 reads SGHRS; CDR2 reads YFSETQ. The ends were cut back, 2 bases at V and 8 bases at J, with 8 bases in the middle.

This clone has a handful of counts. V gene TRBV9 combines with J gene TRBJ2-1; TRBD2 might be the D (7 bases). The V end was cut by 10 bases, the J end by 7 bases, with 15 bases between. This CDR3 has 12 amino acids. CDR1 and CDR2 (germline): SGDLS, YYNGEE. The CDR3 sequence: CASKGGANEQFF. CDR3 nucleotides: TGTGCCTCTAAGGGGGGGGCTAATGAGCAGTTCTTC.